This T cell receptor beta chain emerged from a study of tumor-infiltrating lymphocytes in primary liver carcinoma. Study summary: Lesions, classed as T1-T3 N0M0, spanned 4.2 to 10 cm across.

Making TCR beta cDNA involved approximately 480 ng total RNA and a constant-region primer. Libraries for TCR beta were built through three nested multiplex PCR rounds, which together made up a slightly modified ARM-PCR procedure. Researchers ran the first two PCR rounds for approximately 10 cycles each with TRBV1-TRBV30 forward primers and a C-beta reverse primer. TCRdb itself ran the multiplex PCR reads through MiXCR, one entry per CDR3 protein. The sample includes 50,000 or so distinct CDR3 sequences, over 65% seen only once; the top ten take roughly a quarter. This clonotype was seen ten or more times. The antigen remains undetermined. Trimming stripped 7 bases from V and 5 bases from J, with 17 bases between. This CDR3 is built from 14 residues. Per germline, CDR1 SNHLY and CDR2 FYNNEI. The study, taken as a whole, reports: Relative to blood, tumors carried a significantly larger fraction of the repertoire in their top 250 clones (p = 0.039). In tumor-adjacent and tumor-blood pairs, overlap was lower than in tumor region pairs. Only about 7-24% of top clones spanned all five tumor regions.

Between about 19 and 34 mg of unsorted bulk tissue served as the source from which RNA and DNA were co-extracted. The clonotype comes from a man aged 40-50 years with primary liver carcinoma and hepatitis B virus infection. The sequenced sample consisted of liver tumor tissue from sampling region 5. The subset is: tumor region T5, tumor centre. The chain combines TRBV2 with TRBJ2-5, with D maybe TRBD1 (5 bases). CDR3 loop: CASIEAGMWETQYF. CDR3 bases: TGTGCCAGCATCGAGGCAGGGATGTGGGAGACCCAGTACTTC.